A selection of T cell receptor beta chains follows, all from one sample in a study of CD8+CD57+ T cells in acquired aplastic anemia. From the reads, TCRdb called clonotypes with MiXCR, one entry per CDR3 protein. The profile shows roughly 80,000 distinct CDR3 sequences, approximately 45% of them singletons. Sequenced material: sorted CD4+, CD8+, or CD8+CD57+ T cells (not recorded which) from PBMCs. Receptors originate from a human donor in good health, serving as a control. The CDR3 runs from the conserved cysteine through the conserved F or W. Each record gives: V gene, D gene, clone size, J gene, CDR3 DNA, CDR3 protein. D genes are given only for firm matches. Not all rows give a size; the values are once, few, many and, for expanded clones, a class.

TRBV19	.	many	TRBJ1-3	TGTGCCAGTAGCCTCACGGCACCTGACGGAAACACCATATATTTT	CASSLTAPDGNTIYF
TRBV3-1	.	many	TRBJ1-2	TGTGCCAGCAGCCAAGGCAGAAACTATGGCTACACCTTC	CASSQGRNYGYTF
TRBV11-2	.	.	TRBJ2-3	TGTGCCAGCACCGTGATGGCGGGGACCGGAGATACGCAGTATTTT	CASTVMAGTGDTQYF
TRBV5-4	.	.	TRBJ2-6	TGTGCCAGCAGCTTGGCCGTCGGACGGGCTTCATCTGGGGCCAACGTCCTGACTTTC	CASSLAVGRASSGANVLTF
TRBV2	.	.	TRBJ1-1	TGTGCCAACTTACAAGGGCTCCGGAACACTGAAGCTTTCTTT	CANLQGLRNTEAFF
TRBV29-1	.	.	TRBJ1-2	TGCAGCGTCACAACAGGGCATGGCTACACCTTC	CSVTTGHGYTF
TRBV5-1	.	.	TRBJ1-1	TGCGCCAGCAGCTTGTTGTCGGACACTGAAGCTTTCTTT	CASSLLSDTEAFF
TRBV6-1	.	few	TRBJ2-3	TGTGCCAGCAGTATTCAAGGGGGATCGAGCACAGATACGCAGTATTTT	CASSIQGGSSTDTQYF
TRBV11-2	TRBD2	many	TRBJ2-7	TGTGCCAGCAGCTTCGCGGGGGACTACGAGCAGTACTTC	CASSFAGDYEQYF
TRBV25-1	.	.	TRBJ1-6	TGTGCCAGCAGAATGGGGGGCAATTCACCCCTCCACTTT	CASRMGGNSPLHF
TRBV19	TRBD1	few	TRBJ2-7	TGTGCCAGTAGTGTGCAGGGGGCGCGGGAGCAGTACTTC	CASSVQGAREQYF
TRBV20-1	.	many	TRBJ2-7	TGCAGTGCAAGGACTACTAGCTCCTACGAGCAGTACTTC	CSARTTSSYEQYF
TRBV10-1	.	.	TRBJ2-5	TGTGCCAGCAGTGTTTCGTCCCAAGAGACCCAGTACTTC	CASSVSSQETQYF
TRBV29-1	TRBD1	.	TRBJ2-2	TGCAGCGTTGCACAGGGGGCGGCCGGGGAGCTGTTTTTT	CSVAQGAAGELFF
TRBV25-1	TRBD2	.	TRBJ2-1	TGTGCCAGCAGTGACCCCGCTAGCGGGAGGGCCGGTGAGCAGTTCTTC	CASSDPASGRAGEQFF
TRBV2	.	.	TRBJ1-6	TGTGCCAGCAGTGGTCTGGGGTTCAATTCACCCCTCCACTTT	CASSGLGFNSPLHF
TRBV11-1	TRBD2	once	TRBJ2-7	TGTGCCAGCAGCCCTAATAGCGGGGGTTTCTCCTACGAGCAGTACTTC	CASSPNSGGFSYEQYF
TRBV9	.	few	TRBJ1-3	TGTGCCAGCAGCGTAGGGGGGTCCCCCGAGTACACCATATATTTT	CASSVGGSPEYTIYF
TRBV19	.	once	TRBJ2-2	TGTGCCAGTAGACAGGCCCCGAACACCGGGGAGCTGTTTTTT	CASRQAPNTGELFF
TRBV24-1	.	.	TRBJ2-3	TGTGCCACCAGTGATACAGGGGGGGAGAGAACAGATACGCAGTATTTT	CATSDTGGERTDTQYF
TRBV6-5	TRBD2	.	TRBJ2-1	TGTGCCAGCAGTTATAGCGGGGGGGCTGCCAATGAGCAGTTCTTC	CASSYSGGAANEQFF
TRBV2	TRBD1	few	TRBJ1-4	TGTGCCAGCAGCGCCGGACAGGGGATGTTTTTT	CASSAGQGMFF
TRBV6-5	TRBD1	many	TRBJ1-2	TGTGCCAGCAGTTGGACAGGGGACGAGGACTATGGCTACACCTTC	CASSWTGDEDYGYTF
TRBV7-2	TRBD1	many	TRBJ1-2	TGTGCCAGCAGTTTAGGACAGGGGGCGGGCGGCTACACCTTC	CASSLGQGAGGYTF
TRBV7-9	TRBD1	once	TRBJ1-2	TGTGCCAGCAGACAACAGGGGAACTATGGCTACACCTTC	CASRQQGNYGYTF
TRBV25-1	.	.	TRBJ2-5	TGTGCCAGCAGCGCAGGCATTGGGGGACGGGAGACCCAGTACTTC	CASSAGIGGRETQYF
TRBV5-4	.	many	TRBJ2-7	TGTGCCAGCGCCCAGTCCAGGGCAGCCTCCTACGAGCAGTACTTC	CASAQSRAASYEQYF
TRBV25-1	.	.	TRBJ2-3	TGTGCCAGCAGTGGGGGCGCTCTCCGAGATACGCAGTATTTT	CASSGGALRDTQYF
TRBV5-1	.	many	TRBJ2-7	TGCGCCAGCAGCTTGGCGGCGACAGCGTTTAGCAACTACGAGCAGTACTTC	CASSLAATAFSNYEQYF
TRBV9	TRBD2	many	TRBJ2-3	TGTGCCAGCAGCCCCCGGACTAGCGGGAGTTCGAGTGATACGCAGTATTTT	CASSPRTSGSSSDTQYF
TRBV13	.	many	TRBJ2-7	TGTGCCAGCAGCTTAACCGGAGTGGAGGTCGAGCAGTACTTC	CASSLTGVEVEQYF
TRBV30	.	.	TRBJ2-7	TGTGCCTGGAGGGCGGGACCCTCGGAGCAGTACTTC	CAWRAGPSEQYF
TRBV20-1	TRBD2	.	TRBJ2-5	TGCAGTGCTAGAGTGAGCGGGTATAAGCGGGACCCCCAAGAGACCCAGTACTTC	CSARVSGYKRDPQETQYF
TRBV19	.	many	TRBJ1-1	TGTGCCAGTAGTACACAGGAGGTAGGCACTGAAGCTTTCTTT	CASSTQEVGTEAFF
TRBV5-4	.	many	TRBJ2-5	TGTGCCAGCAGCAGGGCCCAAGAGACCCAGTACTTC	CASSRAQETQYF
TRBV20-1	TRBD2	.	TRBJ2-1	TGCAGTGCTGTCGGGACTAGCGGCTACAATGAGCAGTTCTTC	CSAVGTSGYNEQFF
TRBV19	.	.	TRBJ1-2	TGTGCCAGTAGTACGGGCATCCAAAACTATGGCTACACCTTC	CASSTGIQNYGYTF
TRBV6-1	.	.	TRBJ1-1	TGTGCCAGCAGTGACGCAGGGAAGGTAGAGACTGAAGCTTTCTTT	CASSDAGKVETEAFF
TRBV30	.	few	TRBJ1-1	TGTGCCTGGGGGGACCGGAACACTGAAGCTTTCTTT	CAWGDRNTEAFF
TRBV9	.	many	TRBJ1-1	TGTGCCAGCAGCGTAGCCCCAGGAATGAACACTGAAGCTTTCTTT	CASSVAPGMNTEAFF
TRBV20-1	TRBD1	many	TRBJ2-7	TGCAGTGCTAGGCCGGGACAGGGCTCCTACGAGCAGTACTTC	CSARPGQGSYEQYF
TRBV24-1	.	.	TRBJ1-5	TGTGCCACCAGTGATGCTGATCAGCCCCAGCATTTT	CATSDADQPQHF
TRBV15	TRBD1	many	TRBJ1-4	TGTGCCACCAGCAGAGAAACAGGGGTTGGGGAAAAACTGTTTTTT	CATSRETGVGEKLFF
TRBV9	.	.	TRBJ2-5	TGTGCCAGCAGCGTAGGTGGGGGGGCGGAGGAGACCCAGTACTTC	CASSVGGGAEETQYF
TRBV2	TRBD1	.	TRBJ1-6	TGTGCCAGCAAGGGGTCAGGGGGCAATTCACCCCTCCACTTT	CASKGSGGNSPLHF
TRBV5-6	.	once	TRBJ2-5	TGTGCCAGCAGCTCACCGGGCCGTCAAGAGACCCAGTACTTC	CASSSPGRQETQYF
TRBV19	.	.	TRBJ1-6	TGCGCCAGCAGCCACAGTAATTCACCCCTCCACTTT	CASSHSNSPLHF
TRBV4-1	TRBD1	.	TRBJ1-1	TGCGCCAGCAGCCAAGTACCAGGGGACAGGGGAATGAACACTGAAGCTTTCTTT	CASSQVPGDRGMNTEAFF
TRBV5-1	.	.	TRBJ2-1	TGCGCCAGCAGCCCGACGGAACCAAAAAGTTACAATGAGCAGTTCTTC	CASSPTEPKSYNEQFF
TRBV7-9	.	.	TRBJ1-2	TGTGCCAGCAGCACCTATGGCTACACCTTC	CASSTYGYTF
TRBV9	.	once	TRBJ2-7	TGTGCCAGCAGCGTAGGGGGGGACGAGCAGTACTTC	CASSVGGDEQYF
TRBV6-4	.	.	TRBJ1-2	TGTGCCAGCAGTGACTCGGACAGAACGCCATATGGCTACACCTTC	CASSDSDRTPYGYTF
TRBV4-1	.	many	TRBJ2-1	TGCGCCAGCAGCCAAGAGGAGACTCTCAACAATGAGCAGTTCTTC	CASSQEETLNNEQFF
TRBV5-5	.	.	TRBJ2-3	TGTGCCAGCAGTTATGGGGCCGAAGATAGGCAGTATTTT	CASSYGAEDRQYF